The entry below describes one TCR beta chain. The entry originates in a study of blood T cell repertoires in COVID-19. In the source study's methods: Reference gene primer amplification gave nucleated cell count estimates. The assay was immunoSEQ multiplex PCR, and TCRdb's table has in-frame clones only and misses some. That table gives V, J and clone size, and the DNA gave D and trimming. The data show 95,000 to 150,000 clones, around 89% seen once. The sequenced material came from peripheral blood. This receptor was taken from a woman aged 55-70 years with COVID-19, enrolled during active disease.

Here the CDR3 reads CASSPTAGPETQYF. The CDR3 DNA reads TGTGCCAGCAGCCCAACCGCGGGACCAGAGACCCAGTACTTC. The chain employs TRBV7-9 and TRBJ2-5; TRBD2 might be the D (6 bases). The CDR3 is 14 residues long. V dropped 5 bases and J dropped 4 bases, with 14 bases sitting between them. Looked up from germline, CDR1 is SEHNR and CDR2 is FQNEAQ (reference sequence).